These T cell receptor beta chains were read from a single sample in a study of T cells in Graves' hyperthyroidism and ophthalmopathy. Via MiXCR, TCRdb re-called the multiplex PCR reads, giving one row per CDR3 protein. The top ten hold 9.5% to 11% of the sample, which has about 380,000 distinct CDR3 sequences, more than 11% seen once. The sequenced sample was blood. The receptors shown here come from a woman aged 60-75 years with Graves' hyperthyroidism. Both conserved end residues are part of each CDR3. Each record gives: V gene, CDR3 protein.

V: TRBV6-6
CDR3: CASSYSGLWTAELAVNYNEQFF

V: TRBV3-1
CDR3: CASSQQSTEAFF

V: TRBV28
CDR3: CASSLVGRRGYGYTF

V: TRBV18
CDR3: CASSPLDDPYGYTF

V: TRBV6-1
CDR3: CASSEAPSGSLCEQYF

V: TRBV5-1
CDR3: CASREATSRSYEQYF

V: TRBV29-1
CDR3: CSVAGTGGRGKAFF

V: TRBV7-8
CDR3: CASSLGGGMVRDEQFF

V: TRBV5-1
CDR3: CASSDQGGAISPLHF

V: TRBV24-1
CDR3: CATSDSDRSYGYTF

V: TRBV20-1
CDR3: CSVPELMGKTQYF

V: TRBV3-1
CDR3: CASSLRGRVTDTQYF

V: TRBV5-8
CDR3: CASSFSPFLMLNTEAFF

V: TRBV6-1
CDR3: CASRGLAGERQFF

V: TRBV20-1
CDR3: CSARDKLAGGLYNEQFF

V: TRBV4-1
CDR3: CASSQEWRGTGDEQFF

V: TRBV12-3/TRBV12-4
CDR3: CASSLVGTNDYEQYF

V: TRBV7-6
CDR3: CASSLAGTGEKLFF

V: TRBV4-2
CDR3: CASSQVVGGATEKLFF

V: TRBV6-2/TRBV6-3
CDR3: CASSYSSRYYGYTF

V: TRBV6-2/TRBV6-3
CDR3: CASSPGEYEQYF

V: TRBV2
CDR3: CASSEALGNEQFF

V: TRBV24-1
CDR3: CATSDPTGHNEQFF

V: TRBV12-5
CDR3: CASAGQGNEQYF

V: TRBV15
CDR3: CATSRDYGNSYEQYF

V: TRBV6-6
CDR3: CASSYTDTGKKHGYTF

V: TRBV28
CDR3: CASSPSTSGRLGEQFF

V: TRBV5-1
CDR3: CASSSERDTQYF

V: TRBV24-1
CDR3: CATSDPGRQETQYF